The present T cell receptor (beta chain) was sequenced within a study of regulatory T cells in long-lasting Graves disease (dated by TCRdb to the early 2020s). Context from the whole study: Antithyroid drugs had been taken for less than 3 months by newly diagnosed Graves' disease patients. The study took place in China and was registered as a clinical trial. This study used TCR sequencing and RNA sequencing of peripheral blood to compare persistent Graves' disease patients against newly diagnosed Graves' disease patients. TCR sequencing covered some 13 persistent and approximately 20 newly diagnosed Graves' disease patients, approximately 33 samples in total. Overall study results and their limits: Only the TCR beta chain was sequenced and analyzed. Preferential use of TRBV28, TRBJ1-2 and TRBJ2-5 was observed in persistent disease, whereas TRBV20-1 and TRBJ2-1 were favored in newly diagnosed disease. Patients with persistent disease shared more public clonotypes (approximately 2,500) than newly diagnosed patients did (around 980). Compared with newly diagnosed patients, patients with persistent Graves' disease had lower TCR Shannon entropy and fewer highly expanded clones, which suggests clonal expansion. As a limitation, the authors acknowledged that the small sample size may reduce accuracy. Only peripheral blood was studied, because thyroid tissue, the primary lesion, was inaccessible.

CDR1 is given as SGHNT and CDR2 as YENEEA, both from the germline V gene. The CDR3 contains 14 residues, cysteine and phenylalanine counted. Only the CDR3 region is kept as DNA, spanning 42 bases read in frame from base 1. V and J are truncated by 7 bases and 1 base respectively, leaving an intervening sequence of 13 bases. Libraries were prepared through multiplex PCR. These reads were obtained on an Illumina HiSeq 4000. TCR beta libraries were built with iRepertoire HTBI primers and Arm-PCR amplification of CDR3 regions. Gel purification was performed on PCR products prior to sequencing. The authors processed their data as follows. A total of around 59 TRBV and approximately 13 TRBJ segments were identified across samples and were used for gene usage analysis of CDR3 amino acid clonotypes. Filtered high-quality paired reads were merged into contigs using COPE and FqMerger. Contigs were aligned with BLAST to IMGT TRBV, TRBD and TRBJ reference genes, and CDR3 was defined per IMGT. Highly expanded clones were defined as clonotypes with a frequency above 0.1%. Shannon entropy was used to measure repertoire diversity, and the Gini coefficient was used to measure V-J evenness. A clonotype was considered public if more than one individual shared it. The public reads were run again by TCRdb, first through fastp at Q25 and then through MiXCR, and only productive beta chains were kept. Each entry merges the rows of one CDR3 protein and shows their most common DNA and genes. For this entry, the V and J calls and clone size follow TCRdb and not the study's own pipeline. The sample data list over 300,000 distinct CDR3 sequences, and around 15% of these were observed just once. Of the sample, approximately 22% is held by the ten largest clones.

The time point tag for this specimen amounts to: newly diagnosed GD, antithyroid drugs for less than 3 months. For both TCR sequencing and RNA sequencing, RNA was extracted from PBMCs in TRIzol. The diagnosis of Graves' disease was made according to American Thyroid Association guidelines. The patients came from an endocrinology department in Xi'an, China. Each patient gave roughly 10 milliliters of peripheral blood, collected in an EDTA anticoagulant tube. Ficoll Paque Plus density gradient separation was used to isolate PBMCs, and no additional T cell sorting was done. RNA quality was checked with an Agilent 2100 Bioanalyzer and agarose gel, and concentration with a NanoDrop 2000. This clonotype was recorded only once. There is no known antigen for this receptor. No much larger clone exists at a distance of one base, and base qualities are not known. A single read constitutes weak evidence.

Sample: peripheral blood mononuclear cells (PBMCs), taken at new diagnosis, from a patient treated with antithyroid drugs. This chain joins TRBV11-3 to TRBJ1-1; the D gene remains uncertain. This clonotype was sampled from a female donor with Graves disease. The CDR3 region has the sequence CASTLGSGNTEAFF. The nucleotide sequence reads TGTGCCAGCACCCTTGGGTCCGGGAACACTGAAGCTTTCTTT.